This passage covers 9 T cell receptor beta chains from one sample sequenced in a study of blood T cell repertoires in COVID-19. TCRdb's table, derived via immunoSEQ multiplex PCR, lists solely in-frame clones and lacks some. The table has fewer than 65,000 clones, over 80% seen once. Sequences were obtained from peripheral blood. These receptors all come from a human donor in a cohort sampled during active COVID-19.

The genes are TRBV10-1 and TRBJ1-1; a weak D match, TRBD1 (6 bases). The CDR3 is made up of 12 amino acids. The germline V and J ends were trimmed by 8 bases and 4 bases, with 11 bases remaining between them. CDR1 WNHNN and CDR2 SYGVQD come from the germline V gene (reference sequence). As DNA, the CDR3 is TGCGCCAGCTCTACAGGGACCACTGAAGCTTTCTTT. It translates to CASSTGTTEAFF.

J is TRBJ2-1 and V is TRBV2; 13 positions agree with TRBD2. The germline V gene encodes CDR1 SNHLY and CDR2 FYNNEI. With V trimmed by 6 bases and J by 8 bases, 7 bases remained unmatched. There are 15 residues in the CDR3. The CDR3 spells CASSKLAGGPDEQFF. The CDR3 DNA reads TGTGCCAGCAGCAAACTAGCGGGGGGGCCAGATGAGCAGTTCTTC.

The chain combines TRBV20-1 with TRBJ2-5, with 8 bases lining up with TRBD2. This CDR3 spans 11 amino acids. The V gene's germline CDR1 is DFQATT and CDR2 SNEGSKA (reference sequence). CDR3 residues: CSGGIQETQYF. In DNA form, the CDR3 reads TGCTCGGGGGGGATACAAGAGACCCAGTACTTC.

V is TRBV6-4 and J is TRBJ2-2; D possibly corresponds to TRBD1 (5 bases). Per germline, CDR1 MRHNA and CDR2 SNTAGT. The germline V and J ends were trimmed by 3 bases and 4 bases, with 9 bases remaining between them. The CDR3 totals 14 residues. The CDR3 here is CASSDGAATGELFF. The CDR3 region has the DNA TGTGCCAGCAGTGATGGGGCAGCCACCGGGGAGCTGTTTTTT.

The chain uses TRBV4-2 and TRBJ2-3, with 13 bases aligning to TRBD2. The trim removed 0 bases at V and 6 bases at J, leaving 6 bases unmatched. This CDR3 region has 17 residues. Germline assignment: CDR1 LGHNA and CDR2 YNFKEQ. DNA for the CDR3: TGTGCCAGCAGCCAAGATTCACTAGCGGGGGGGGTGGATACGCAGTATTTT. Amino acid sequence: CASSQDSLAGGVDTQYF.

This clone was seen only a few times. V and J are TRBV27 and TRBJ1-6; D is perhaps TRBD1 (6 bases). The CDR3 consists of 12 residues. The germline gives CDR1 MNHEY, CDR2 SMNVEV (reference sequence). The V gene lost 8 bases and the J gene lost 14 bases, with 16 bases spanning the gap. The CDR3 DNA sequence: TGTGCCAGCTCACCAGGGGTTCCGGCCCTCCACTTT. Translation gives CASSPGVPALHF.

This chain connects TRBV2 to TRBJ1-5; TRBD1 is a possible D gene (5 bases). This CDR3 is 15 amino acids long. From germline, CDR1 is SNHLY and CDR2 FYNNEI. Trimming left V 1 base short and J 3 bases short, with 10 bases between. The CDR3 spells CASSEEKGPNQPQHF. In DNA form, the CDR3 reads TGTGCCAGCAGTGAAGAGAAGGGGCCCAATCAGCCCCAGCATTTT.

The sample holds a few counts of this clone. The chain uses TRBV2 and TRBJ1-2; TRBD1 might be the D (6 bases). From germline, CDR1 is SNHLY and CDR2 FYNNEI. The length of the CDR3 is 15 residues. With 4 bases removed from V and 4 bases from J, the gap between germline ends came to 16 bases. CDR3 region: CASSGRDKATYGYTF. CDR3 coding DNA: TGTGCCAGCAGTGGACGGGACAAGGCGACCTATGGCTACACCTTC.

The genes are TRBV24-1 and TRBJ1-2, with 8 bases matching TRBD1. Losses at the gene ends were 4 bases for V and 4 bases for J; bases not matched to a gene: 7. The V gene's germline CDR1 is KGHDR and CDR2 SFDVKD. The CDR3 covers 15 residues. CDR3 sequence: CATSDTGTGVYGYTF. The CDR3 DNA sequence: TGTGCCACCAGTGACACCGGGACAGGAGTCTATGGCTACACCTTC.